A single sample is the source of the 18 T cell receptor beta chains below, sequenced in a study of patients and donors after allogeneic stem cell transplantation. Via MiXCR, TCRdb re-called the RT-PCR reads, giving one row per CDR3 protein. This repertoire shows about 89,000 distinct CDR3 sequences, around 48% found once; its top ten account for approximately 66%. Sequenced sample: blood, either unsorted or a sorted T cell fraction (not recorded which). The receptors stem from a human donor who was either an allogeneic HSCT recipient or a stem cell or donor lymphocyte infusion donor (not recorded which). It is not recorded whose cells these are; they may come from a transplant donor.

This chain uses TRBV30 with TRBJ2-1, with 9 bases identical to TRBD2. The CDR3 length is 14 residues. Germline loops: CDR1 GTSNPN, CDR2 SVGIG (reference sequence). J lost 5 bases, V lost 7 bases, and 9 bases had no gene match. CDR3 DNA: TGTGCCTCGTCCCGGCTAGCGGGGCACAATGAGCAGTTCTTC. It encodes CASSRLAGHNEQFF.

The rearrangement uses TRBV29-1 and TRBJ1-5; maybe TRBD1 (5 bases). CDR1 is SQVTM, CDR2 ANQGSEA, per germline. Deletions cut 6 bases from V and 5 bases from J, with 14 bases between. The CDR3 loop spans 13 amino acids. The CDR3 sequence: CSVVTGADQPQHF. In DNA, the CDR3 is TGCAGCGTAGTGACCGGGGCCGATCAGCCCCAGCATTTT.

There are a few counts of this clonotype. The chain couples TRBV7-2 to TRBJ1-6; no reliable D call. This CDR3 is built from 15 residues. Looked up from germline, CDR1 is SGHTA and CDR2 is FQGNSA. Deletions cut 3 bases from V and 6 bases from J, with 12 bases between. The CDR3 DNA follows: TGTGCCAGCAGCTTTCAACCGGGCCCTAATTCACCCCTCCACTTT. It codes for CASSFQPGPNSPLHF.

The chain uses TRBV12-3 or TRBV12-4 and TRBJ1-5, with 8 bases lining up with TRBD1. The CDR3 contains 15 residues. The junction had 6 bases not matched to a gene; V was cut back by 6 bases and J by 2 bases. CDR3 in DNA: TGTGCCAGCAGCTCCCCAGGGGGCGGCAATCAGCCCCAGCATTTT. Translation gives CASSSPGGGNQPQHF.

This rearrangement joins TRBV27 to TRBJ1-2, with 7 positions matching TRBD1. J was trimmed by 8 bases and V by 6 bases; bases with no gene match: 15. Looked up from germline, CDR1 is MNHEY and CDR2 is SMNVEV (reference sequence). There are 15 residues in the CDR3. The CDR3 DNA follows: TGTGCCAGCAGATCCTCGTCGGTGGGACAGCCGGGCTACACCTTC. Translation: CASRSSSVGQPGYTF.

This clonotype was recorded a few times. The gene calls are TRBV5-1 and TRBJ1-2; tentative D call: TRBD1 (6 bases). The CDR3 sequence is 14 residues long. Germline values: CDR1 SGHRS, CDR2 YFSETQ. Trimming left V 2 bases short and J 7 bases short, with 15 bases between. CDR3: CASSLSGDPPGYTF. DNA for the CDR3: TGCGCCAGCAGCTTATCAGGGGACCCCCCTGGCTACACCTTC.

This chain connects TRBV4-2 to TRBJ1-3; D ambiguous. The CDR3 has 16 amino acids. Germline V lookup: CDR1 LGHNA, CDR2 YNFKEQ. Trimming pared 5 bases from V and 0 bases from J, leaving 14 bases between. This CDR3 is CASSTSATYSGNTIYF. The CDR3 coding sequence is TGTGCCAGCAGCACCAGTGCCACCTACTCTGGAAACACCATATATTTT.

The chain's CDR3 is CASSLAPSPTDTQYF. CDR3 DNA sequence: TGTGCCAGCAGCTTGGCCCCCAGCCCAACAGATACGCAGTATTTT. The chain carries TRBV5-6 and TRBJ2-3; D is unresolved. The CDR3 consists of 15 residues. Looked up from germline, CDR1 is SGHDT and CDR2 is YYEEEE. V was trimmed by 0 bases and J by 3 bases, leaving 11 bases between them.

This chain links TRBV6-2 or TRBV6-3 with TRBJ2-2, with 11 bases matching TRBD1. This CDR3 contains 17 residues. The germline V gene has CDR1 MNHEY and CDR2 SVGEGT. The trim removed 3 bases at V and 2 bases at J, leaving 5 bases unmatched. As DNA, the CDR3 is TGTGCCAGCAGTTATCGGACAGGGGGCTTCAACACCGGGGAGCTGTTTTTT. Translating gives CASSYRTGGFNTGELFF.

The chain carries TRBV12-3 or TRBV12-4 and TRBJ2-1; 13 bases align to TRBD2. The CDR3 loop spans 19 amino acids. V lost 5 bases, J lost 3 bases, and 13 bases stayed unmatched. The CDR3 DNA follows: TGTGCCAGCAGTCTTTGGCGTGGACTAGCGGGAGACTTCTACAATGAGCAGTTCTTC. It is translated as CASSLWRGLAGDFYNEQFF.

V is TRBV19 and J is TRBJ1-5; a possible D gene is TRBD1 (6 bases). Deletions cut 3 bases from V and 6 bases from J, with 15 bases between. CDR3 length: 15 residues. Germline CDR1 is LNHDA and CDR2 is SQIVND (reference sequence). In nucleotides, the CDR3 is TGTGCCAGTAGTATTTTCACAGGGTACGGTCAGCCCCAGCATTTT. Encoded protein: CASSIFTGYGQPQHF. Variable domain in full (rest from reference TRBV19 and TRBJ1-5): DGGITQSPKYLFRKEGQNVTLSCEQNLNHDAMYWYRQDPGQGLRLIYYSQIVNDFQKGDIAEGYSVSREKKESFPLTVTSAQKNPTAFYLCASSIFTGYGQPQHFGDGTRLSIL.

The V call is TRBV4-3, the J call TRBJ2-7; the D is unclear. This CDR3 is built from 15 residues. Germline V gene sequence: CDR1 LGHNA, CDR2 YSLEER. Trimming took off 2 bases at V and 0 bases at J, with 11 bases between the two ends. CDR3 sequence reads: CASSQSVLSSYEQYF. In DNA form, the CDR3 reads TGCGCCAGCAGCCAATCAGTACTAAGCTCCTACGAGCAGTACTTC.

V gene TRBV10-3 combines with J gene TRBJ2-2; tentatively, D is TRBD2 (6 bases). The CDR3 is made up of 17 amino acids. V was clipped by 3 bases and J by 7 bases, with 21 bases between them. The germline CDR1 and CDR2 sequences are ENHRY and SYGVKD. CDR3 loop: CAISDPTSLASYGELFF. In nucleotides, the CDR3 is TGTGCCATCAGTGACCCTACTAGCCTTGCCTCATACGGGGAGCTGTTTTTT.

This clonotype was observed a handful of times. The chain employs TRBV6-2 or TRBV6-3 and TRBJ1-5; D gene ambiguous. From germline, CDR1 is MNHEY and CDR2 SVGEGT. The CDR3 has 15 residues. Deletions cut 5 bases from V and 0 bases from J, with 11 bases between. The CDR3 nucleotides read TGTGCCAGCAGTGCCTTTCTAGATAGCAATCAGCCCCAGCATTTT. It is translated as CASSAFLDSNQPQHF.

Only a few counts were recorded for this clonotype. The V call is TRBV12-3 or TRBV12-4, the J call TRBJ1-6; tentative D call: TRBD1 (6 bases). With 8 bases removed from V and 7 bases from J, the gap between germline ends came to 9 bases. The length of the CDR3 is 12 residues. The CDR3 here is CASGRGNSPLHF. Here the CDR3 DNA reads TGTGCCAGCGGCAGGGGAAATTCACCCCTCCACTTT.

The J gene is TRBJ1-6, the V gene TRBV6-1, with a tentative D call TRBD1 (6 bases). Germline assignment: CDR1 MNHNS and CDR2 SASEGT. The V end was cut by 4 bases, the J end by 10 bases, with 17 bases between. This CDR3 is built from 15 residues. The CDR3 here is CASSVSTGIGSPLHF. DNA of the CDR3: TGTGCCAGCAGTGTATCAACAGGGATAGGATCACCCCTCCACTTT.

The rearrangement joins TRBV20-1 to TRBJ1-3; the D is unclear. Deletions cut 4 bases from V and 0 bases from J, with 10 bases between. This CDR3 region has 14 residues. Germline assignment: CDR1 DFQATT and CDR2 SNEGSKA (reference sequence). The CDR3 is CSAKPVSSGNTIYF. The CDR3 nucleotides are TGCAGTGCTAAGCCAGTCAGCTCTGGAAACACCATATATTTT.

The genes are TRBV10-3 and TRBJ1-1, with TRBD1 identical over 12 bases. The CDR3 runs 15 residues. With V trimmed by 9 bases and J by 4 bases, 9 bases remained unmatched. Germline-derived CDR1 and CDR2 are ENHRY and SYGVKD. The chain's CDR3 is CAIRDRGLEGTEAFF. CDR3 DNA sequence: TGTGCCATTCGGGACAGGGGGCTTGAGGGCACTGAAGCTTTCTTT.